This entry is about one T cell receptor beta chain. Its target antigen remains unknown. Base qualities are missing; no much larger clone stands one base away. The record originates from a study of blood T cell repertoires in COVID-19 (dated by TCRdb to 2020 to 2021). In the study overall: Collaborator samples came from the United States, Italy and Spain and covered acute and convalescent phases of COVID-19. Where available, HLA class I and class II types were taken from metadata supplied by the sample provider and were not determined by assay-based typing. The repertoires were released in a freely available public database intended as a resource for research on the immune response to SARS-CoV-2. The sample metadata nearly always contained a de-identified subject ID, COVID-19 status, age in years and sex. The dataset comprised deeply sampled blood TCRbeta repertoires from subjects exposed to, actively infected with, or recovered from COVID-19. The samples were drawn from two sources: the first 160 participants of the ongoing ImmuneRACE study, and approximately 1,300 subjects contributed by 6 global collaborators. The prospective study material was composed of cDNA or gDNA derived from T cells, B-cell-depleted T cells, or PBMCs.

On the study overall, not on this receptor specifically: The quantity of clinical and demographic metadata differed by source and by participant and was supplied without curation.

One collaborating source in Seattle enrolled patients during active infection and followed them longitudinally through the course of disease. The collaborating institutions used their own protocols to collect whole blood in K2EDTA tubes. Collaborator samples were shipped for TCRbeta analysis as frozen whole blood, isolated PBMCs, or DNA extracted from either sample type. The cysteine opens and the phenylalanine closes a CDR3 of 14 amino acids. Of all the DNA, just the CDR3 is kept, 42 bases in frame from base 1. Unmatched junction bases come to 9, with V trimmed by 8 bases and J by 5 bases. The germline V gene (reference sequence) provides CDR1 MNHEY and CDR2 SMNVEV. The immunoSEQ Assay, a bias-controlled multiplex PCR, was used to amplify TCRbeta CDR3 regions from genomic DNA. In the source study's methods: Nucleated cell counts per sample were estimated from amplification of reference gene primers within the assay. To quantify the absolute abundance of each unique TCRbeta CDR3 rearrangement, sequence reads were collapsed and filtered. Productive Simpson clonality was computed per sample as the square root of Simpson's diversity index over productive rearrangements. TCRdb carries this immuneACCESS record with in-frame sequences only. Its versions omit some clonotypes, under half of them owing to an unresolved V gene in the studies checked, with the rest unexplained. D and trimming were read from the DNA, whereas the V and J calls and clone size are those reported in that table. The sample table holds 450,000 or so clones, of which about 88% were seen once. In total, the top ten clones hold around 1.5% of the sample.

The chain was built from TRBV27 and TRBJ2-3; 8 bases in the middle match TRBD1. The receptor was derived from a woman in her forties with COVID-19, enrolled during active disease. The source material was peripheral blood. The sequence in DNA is TGTGCCAGCGGAGACAGGGGTCCGGGAGATACGCAGTATTTT. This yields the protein CASGDRGPGDTQYF.